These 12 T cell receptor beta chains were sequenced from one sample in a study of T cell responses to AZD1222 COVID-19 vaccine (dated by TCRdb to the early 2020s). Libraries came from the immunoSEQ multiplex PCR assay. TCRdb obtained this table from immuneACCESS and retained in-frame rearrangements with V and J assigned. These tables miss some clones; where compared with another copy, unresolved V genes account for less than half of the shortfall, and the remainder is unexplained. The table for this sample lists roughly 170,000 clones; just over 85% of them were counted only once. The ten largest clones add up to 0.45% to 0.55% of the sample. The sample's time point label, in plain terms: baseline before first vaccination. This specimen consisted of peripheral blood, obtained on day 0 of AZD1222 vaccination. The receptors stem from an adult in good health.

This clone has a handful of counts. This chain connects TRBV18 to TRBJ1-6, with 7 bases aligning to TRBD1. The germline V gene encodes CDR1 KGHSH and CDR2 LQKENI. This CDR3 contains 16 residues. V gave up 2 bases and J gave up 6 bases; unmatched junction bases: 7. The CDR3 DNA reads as TGTGCCAGCTCACCAATCGGGACAGTCCTTAATTCACCCCTCCACTTT. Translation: CASSPIGTVLNSPLHF.

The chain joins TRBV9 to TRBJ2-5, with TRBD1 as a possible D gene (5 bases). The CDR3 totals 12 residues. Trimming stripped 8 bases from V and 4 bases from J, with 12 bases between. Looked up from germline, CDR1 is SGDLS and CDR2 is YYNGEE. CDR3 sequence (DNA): TGTGCCAGTTCCACCAGGGCAGAGACCCAGTACTTC. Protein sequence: CASSTRAETQYF.

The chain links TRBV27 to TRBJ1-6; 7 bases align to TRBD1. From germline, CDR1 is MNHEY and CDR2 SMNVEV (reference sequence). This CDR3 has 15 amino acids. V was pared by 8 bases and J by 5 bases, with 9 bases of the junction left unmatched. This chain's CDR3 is CASSNRGLNNSPLHF. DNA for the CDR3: TGTGCCAGCTCCAACAGGGGATTGAATAATTCACCCCTCCACTTT.

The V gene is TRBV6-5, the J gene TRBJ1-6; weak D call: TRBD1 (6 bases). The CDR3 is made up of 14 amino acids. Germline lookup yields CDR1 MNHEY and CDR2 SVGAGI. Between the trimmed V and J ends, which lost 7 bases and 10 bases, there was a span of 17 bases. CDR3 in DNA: TGTGCCAGCACCAGATGGGAGGGGGGGTCACCCCTCCACTTT. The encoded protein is CASTRWEGGSPLHF.

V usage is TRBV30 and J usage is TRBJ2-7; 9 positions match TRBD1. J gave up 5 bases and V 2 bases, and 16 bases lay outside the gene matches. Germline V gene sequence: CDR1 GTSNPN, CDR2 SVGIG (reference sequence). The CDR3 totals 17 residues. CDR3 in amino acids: CAWSRTGSGQGAHEQYF. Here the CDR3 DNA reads TGTGCCTGGAGTCGTACGGGGTCGGGACAGGGAGCCCACGAGCAGTACTTC.

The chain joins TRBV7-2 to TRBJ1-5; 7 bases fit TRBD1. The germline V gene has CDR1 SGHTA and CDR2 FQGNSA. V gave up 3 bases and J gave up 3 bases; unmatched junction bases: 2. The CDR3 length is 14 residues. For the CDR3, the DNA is TGTGCCAGCAGCTTTACAGGGGCCAATCAGCCCCAGCATTTT. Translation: CASSFTGANQPQHF.

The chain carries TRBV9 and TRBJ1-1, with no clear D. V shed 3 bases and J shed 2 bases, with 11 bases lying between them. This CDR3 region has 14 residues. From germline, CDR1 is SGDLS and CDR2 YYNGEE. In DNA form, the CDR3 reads TGTGCCAGCAGCGGGGCCTCGGGAAACACTGAAGCTTTCTTT. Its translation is CASSGASGNTEAFF.

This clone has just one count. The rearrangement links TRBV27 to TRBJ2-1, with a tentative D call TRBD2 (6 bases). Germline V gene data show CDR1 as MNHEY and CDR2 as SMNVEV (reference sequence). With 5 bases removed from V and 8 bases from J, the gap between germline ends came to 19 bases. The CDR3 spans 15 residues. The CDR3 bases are TGTGCCAGCAGTCAGGGACTCGGGCAGTCGGATGAGCAGTTCTTC. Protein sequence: CASSQGLGQSDEQFF.

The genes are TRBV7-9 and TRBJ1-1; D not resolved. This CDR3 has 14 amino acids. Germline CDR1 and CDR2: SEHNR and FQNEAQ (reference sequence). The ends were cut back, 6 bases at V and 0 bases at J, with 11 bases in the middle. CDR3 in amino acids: CASRRQVMNTEAFF. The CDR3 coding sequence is TGTGCCAGCAGACGTCAGGTAATGAACACTGAAGCTTTCTTT.

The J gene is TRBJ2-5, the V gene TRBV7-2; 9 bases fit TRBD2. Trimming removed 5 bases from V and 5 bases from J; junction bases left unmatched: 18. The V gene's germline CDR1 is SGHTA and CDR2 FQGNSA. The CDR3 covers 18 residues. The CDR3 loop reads CASSPPLAGQSSWETQYF. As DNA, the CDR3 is TGTGCCAGCAGCCCCCCGCTAGCGGGGCAATCGTCATGGGAGACCCAGTACTTC.

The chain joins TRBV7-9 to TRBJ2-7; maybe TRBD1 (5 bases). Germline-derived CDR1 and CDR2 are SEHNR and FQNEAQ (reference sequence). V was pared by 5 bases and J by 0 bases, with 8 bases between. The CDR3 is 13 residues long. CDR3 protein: CASSRTLSYEQYF. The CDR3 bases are TGTGCCAGCAGCCGGACACTCTCCTACGAGCAGTACTTC.

CDR3 sequence reads: CASSLEGGLSSYEQYF. Written as DNA, the CDR3 is TGTGCCAGCAGCTTAGAGGGCGGTTTAAGCTCCTACGAGCAGTACTTC. The V gene is TRBV11-2, the J gene TRBJ2-7; D not certain. CDR1 and CDR2 from the germline V gene are SGHAT and FQNNGV. V was shortened by 0 bases and J by 0 bases, with 12 bases between the two germline ends. This CDR3 is built from 16 residues.